This TCR beta chain appears in the sequencing data of a study of shared clonotypes between healthy human individuals. Study details: Researchers assigned three CD4 naive, three CD4 memory, two CD8 naive and one CD8 memory plate to each donor. Study-wide findings and caveats: Even with large depth, rarefaction showed that sorted-subset sequencing was incomplete. Memory subsets generally showed smaller estimated richness than naive subsets did.

Regarding this clone: Its cognate antigen is unknown.

Only in-frame clones appear in the TCRdb table, and some are missing; sequencing was by immunoSEQ multiplex PCR. Of some 2,400,000 clones in the sample, about 94% were seen once. After removal of 6 bases from V and 7 bases from J, the junction contained 9 bases not matched to a gene. The CDR3 is 13 residues long. Germline CDR1 is SQVTM and CDR2 is ANQGSEA. The chain recombines TRBV29-1 with TRBJ2-7, with 10 positions matching TRBD1. This receptor was taken from a man between 18 and 29 years old in good health. Sample: naive CD4+ T cells sorted from blood. Subset of the sample: CD45RA+ positively selected. The CDR3 region is CSVRDRGPGEQYF. In DNA, the CDR3 is TGCAGCGTCCGCGACAGGGGGCCGGGTGAGCAGTACTTC.